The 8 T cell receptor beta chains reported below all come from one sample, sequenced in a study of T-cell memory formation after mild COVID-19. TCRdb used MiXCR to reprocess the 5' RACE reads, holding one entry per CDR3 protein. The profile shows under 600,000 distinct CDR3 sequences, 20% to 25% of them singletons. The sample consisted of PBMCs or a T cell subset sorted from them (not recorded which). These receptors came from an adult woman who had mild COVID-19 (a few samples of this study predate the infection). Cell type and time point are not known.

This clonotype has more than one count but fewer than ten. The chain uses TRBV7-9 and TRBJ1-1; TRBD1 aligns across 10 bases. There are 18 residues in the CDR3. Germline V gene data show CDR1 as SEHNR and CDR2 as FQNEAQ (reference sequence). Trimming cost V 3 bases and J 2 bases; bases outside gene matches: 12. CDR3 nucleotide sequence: TGTGCCAGCAGCTTTCTCCCGGGACAGGGGACCGGTAACACTGAAGCTTTCTTT. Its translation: CASSFLPGQGTGNTEAFF. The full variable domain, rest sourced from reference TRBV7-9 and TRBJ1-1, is DTGVSQNPRHKITKRGQNVTFRCDPISEHNRLYWYRQTLGQGPEFLTYFQNEAQLEKSRLLSDRFSAERPKGSFSTLEIQRTEQGDSAMYLCASSFLPGQGTGNTEAFFGQGTRLTVV.

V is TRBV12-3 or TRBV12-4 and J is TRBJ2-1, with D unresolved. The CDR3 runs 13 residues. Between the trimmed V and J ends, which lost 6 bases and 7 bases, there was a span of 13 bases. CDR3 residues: CASRVRRGNEQFF. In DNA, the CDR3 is TGTGCCAGCAGGGTTAGACGTGGGAATGAGCAGTTCTTC.

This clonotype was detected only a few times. The CDR3 nucleotides are TGTGCCAGCAGCTTGGAGGCAGGGGGATATGGCTACACCTTC. Protein sequence: CASSLEAGGYGYTF. This chain connects TRBV5-5 to TRBJ1-2; 7 positions agree with TRBD1. The ends lost 0 bases at V and 5 bases at J; junction bases unmatched: 4. Germline V gives CDR1 SGHKS, CDR2 YYEKEE (reference sequence). CDR3 size: 14 residues.

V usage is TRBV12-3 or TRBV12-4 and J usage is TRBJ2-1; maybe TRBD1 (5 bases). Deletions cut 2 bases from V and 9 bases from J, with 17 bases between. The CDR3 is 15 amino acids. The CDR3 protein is CASSLSQGLIAEQFF. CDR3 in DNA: TGTGCCAGCAGTTTATCCCAGGGATTAATAGCTGAGCAGTTCTTC.

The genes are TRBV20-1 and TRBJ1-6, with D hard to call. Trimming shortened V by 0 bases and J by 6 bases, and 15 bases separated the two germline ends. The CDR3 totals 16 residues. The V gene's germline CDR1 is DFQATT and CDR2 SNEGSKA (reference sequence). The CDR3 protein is CSARDPTAAPNSPLHF. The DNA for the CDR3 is TGCAGTGCTAGAGATCCTACAGCTGCACCTAATTCACCCCTCCACTTT.

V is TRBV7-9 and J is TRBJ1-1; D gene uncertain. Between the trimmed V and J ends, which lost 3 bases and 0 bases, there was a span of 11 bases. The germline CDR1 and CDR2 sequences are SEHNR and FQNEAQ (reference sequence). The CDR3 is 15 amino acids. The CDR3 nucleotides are TGTGCCAGCAGCTTCCTGGAAGGGCTGAACACTGAAGCTTTCTTT. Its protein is CASSFLEGLNTEAFF. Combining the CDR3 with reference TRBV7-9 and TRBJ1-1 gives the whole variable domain DTGVSQNPRHKITKRGQNVTFRCDPISEHNRLYWYRQTLGQGPEFLTYFQNEAQLEKSRLLSDRFSAERPKGSFSTLEIQRTEQGDSAMYLCASSFLEGLNTEAFFGQGTRLTVV.

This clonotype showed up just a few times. CDR3 protein: CASAPGSYNEQFF. In DNA form, the CDR3 reads TGTGCCAGCGCTCCGGGGTCCTACAATGAGCAGTTCTTC. This chain connects TRBV2 to TRBJ2-1, with a possible D match to TRBD2 (5 bases). The germline V gene has CDR1 SNHLY and CDR2 FYNNEI. V was cut by 8 bases and J by 1 base, with 9 bases left in between. The CDR3 loop spans 13 amino acids.

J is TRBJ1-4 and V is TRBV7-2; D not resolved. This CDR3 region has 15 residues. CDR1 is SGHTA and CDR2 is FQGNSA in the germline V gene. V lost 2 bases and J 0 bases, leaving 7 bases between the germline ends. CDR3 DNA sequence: TGTGCCAGCAGCTTAAAGAGGGCAACTAATGAAAAACTGTTTTTT. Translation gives CASSLKRATNEKLFF. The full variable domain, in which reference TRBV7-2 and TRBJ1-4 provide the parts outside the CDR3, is GAGVSQSPSNKVTEKGKDVELRCDPISGHTALYWYRQSLGQGLEFLIYFQGNSAPDKSGLPSDRFSAERTGGSVSTLTIQRTQQEDSAVYLCASSLKRATNEKLFFGSGTQLSVL.